This T cell receptor beta chain originates from a study of shared clonotypes between healthy human individuals. Overall study results and limits: Sharing across a few donors was seen in around 5% of naive CD4 clonotypes. Memory subsets generally showed lower estimated richness than naive subsets. Generation probability values for non-shared clonotypes were lower than those for clonotypes shared by all four donors.

Each subset's genomic DNA was shared equally among a number of immunoSEQ plates. Here immunoSEQ multiplex PCR was the method, and the copy in TCRdb shows in-frame clones only, minus some. The sample lists about 1 million clones, under 80% occurring once. Germline V lookup: CDR1 LNHDA, CDR2 SQIVND (reference sequence). There are 12 residues in the CDR3. Trimming stripped 6 bases from V and 3 bases from J, with 6 bases between. Notes on this clone: No antigen is known for it. Additional DNA sequences in this sample encode the identical CDR3.

The rearrangement links TRBV19 to TRBJ1-5, with unresolved D. Material: memory CD4+ T cells sorted from blood. Subset specified: CD45RA-negative fraction. The clonotype was recovered from a man between 18 and 35 years old in good health. The CDR3 is CASRGTNQPQHF. The CDR3 nucleotides read TGTGCCAGTAGGGGCACCAATCAGCCCCAGCATTTT.